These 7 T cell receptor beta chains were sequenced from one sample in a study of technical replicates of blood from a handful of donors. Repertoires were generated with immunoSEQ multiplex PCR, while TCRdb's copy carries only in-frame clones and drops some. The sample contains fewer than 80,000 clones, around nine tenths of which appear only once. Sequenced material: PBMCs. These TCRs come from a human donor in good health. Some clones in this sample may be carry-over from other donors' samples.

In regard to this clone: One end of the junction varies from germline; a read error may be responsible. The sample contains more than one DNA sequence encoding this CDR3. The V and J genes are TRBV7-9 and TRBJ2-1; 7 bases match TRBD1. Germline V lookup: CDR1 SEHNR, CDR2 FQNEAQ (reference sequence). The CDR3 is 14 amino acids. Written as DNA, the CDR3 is TGTGCCAGCAGCCTAGCCGGGACAGTCAATGAGCAGTTCTTC. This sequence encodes CASSLAGTVNEQFF.

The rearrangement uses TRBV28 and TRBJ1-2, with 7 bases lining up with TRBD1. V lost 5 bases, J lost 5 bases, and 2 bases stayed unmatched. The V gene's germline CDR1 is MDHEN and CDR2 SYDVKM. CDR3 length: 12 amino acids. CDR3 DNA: TGTGCCAGCAGTCTGGGACAGTATGGCTACACCTTC. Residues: CASSLGQYGYTF.

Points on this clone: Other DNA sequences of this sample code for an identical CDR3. The CDR3 here is CASSSSGGYNEQFF. Written as DNA, the CDR3 is TGCGCCAGCTCCAGTTCCGGGGGGTACAATGAGCAGTTCTTC. This chain connects TRBV5-1 to TRBJ2-1; 7 bases agree with TRBD2. Germline V gives CDR1 SGHRS, CDR2 YFSETQ. The CDR3 is made up of 14 amino acids. J was trimmed by 4 bases and V by 7 bases; bases with no gene match: 8.

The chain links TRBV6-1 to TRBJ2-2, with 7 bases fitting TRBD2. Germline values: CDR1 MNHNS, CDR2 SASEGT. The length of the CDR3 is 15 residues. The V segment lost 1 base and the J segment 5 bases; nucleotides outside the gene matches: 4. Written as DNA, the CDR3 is TGTGCCAGCAGTGAAGTAGCGGGTGTAACCGGGGAGCTGTTTTTT. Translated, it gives CASSEVAGVTGELFF.

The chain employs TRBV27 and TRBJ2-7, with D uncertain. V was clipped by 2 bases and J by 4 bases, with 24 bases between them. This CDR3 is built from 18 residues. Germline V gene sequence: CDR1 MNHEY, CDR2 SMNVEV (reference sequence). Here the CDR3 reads CASSLGPQQPVIGYEQYF. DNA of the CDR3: TGTGCCAGCAGTTTAGGCCCCCAACAGCCGGTAATTGGGTACGAGCAGTACTTC.

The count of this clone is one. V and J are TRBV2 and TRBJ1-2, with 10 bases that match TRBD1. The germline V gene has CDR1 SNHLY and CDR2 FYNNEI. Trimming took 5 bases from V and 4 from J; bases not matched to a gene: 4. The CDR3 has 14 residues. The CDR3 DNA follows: TGTGCCAGCAGTCAGAGACAGGGGGCCTATGGCTACACCTTC. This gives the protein CASSQRQGAYGYTF.

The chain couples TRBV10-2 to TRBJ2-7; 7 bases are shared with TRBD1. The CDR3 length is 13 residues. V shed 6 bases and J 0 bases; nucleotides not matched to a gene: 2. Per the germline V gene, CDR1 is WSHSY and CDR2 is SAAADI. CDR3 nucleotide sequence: TGCGCCAGCAGGGGGACAGCCTCCTACGAGCAGTACTTC. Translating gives CASRGTASYEQYF.